This TCR beta chain was captured by sequencing in a study of long-term antiretroviral therapy in people with HIV. J gave up 5 bases and V 6 bases, and 7 bases lay outside the gene matches. CDR1 and CDR2 from the germline V gene are SEHNR and FQNEAQ (reference sequence). CDR3 length: 15 residues. immunoSEQ v3.0 was run at survey level. The table came from immunoSEQ multiplex PCR; TCRdb's copy has only in-frame clones and leaves some out. The data show around 20,000 clones, about 81% seen once. By share of the sample, this clone is large. The source material was unsorted PBMCs, sampled 0.3 years after starting antiretroviral therapy. The sequence derives from a woman aged 45-59 years with HIV. This chain joins TRBV7-9 and TRBJ1-1, with 12 nucleotides matching TRBD1. CDR3 sequence (DNA): TGTGCCAGCAGGAGCCGGGACAGGGGGCGGACTGAAGCTTTCTTT. This translates into CASRSRDRGRTEAFF.